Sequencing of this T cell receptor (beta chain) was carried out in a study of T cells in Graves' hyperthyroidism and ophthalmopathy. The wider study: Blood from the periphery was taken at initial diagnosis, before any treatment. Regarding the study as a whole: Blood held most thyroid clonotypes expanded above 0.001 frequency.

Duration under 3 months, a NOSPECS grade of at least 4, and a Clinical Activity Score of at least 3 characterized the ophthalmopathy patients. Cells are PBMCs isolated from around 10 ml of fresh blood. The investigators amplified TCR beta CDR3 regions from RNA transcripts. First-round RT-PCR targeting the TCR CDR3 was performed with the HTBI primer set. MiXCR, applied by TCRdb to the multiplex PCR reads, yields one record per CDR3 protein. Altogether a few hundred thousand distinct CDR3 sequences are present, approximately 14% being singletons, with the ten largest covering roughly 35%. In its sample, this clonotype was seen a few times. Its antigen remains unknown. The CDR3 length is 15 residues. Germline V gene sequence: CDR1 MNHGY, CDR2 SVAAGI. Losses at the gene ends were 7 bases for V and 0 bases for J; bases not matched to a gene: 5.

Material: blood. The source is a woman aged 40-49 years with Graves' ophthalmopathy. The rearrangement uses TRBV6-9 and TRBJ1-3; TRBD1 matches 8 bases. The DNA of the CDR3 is TGTGCCAGCACCACAGGGGGAAGCTCTGGAAACACCATATATTTT. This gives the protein CASTTGGSSGNTIYF.